The 26 T cell receptor beta chains in this list originate from one sample, sequenced in a study of technical replicates of blood from several donors. Assay used: immunoSEQ multiplex PCR; TCRdb lists only in-frame clones, some missing. The table includes approximately 100,000 clones, nearly 96% detected once. Sequencing was done on a sample of T cells isolated from PBMCs. These receptors all come from a human donor in good health.

This chain uses TRBV5-5 with TRBJ1-2; 7 bases match TRBD1. J gave up 8 bases and V 6 bases, and 7 bases lay outside the gene matches. Germline V gene data show CDR1 as SGHKS and CDR2 as YYEKEE (reference sequence). This CDR3 is built from 12 residues. In DNA form, the CDR3 reads TGTGCCAGCACACAGGGGCGGGTAGGCTACACCTTC. It yields the protein CASTQGRVGYTF. Full variable domain (remainder filled in from reference TRBV5-5 and TRBJ1-2): DAGVTQSPTHLIKTRGQQVTLRCSPISGHKSVSWYQQVLGQGPQFIFQYYEKEERGRGNFPDRFSARQFPNYSSELNVNALLLGDSALYLCASTQGRVGYTFGSGTRLTVV.

The chain couples TRBV6-6 to TRBJ1-4; D not certain. Trimming took 2 bases from V and 10 from J, leaving 8 bases between them. In germline, CDR1 is MNHNY, CDR2 SVGAGI (reference sequence). This CDR3 is 12 amino acids long. CDR3 region: CASSYAWAKLFF. The CDR3 region has the DNA TGTGCCAGCAGTTACGCGTGGGCAAAACTGTTTTTT.

The chain carries TRBV11-2 and TRBJ2-7, with 10 bases lining up with TRBD2. Germline CDR1 SGHAT, CDR2 FQNNGV. The CDR3 totals 15 residues. V lost 7 bases and J lost 4; bases outside the gene matches: 10. The CDR3 DNA follows: TGTGCCAGCACCAATAGCGGGAGGATGGTGTACGAGCAGTACTTC. It translates to CASTNSGRMVYEQYF.

This clone was detected only once. One end of the junction is discordant with germline, which a read error may explain. The CDR3 loop reads CASSSRQGNTGELFF. In nucleotides, the CDR3 is TGTGCTAGCAGCTCAAGACAGGGGAACACCGGGGAGCTGTTTTTT. This chain uses TRBV7-7 with TRBJ2-2, with 7 bases fitting TRBD1. Germline V gene sequence: CDR1 SSHAT, CDR2 FNYEAQ (reference sequence). CDR3 length: 15 residues.

The chain carries TRBV6-5 and TRBJ1-1; no definite D call. Trimming stripped 6 bases from V and 8 bases from J, with 13 bases between. Germline values: CDR1 MNHEY, CDR2 SVGAGI. This CDR3 has 12 amino acids. The CDR3 here is CASRPPGNEAFF. CDR3 bases: TGTGCCAGCAGGCCGCCGGGTAACGAAGCTTTCTTT.

This clone was found once. The chain employs TRBV20-1 and TRBJ2-7; D gene unclear. Germline V gene sequence: CDR1 DFQATT, CDR2 SNEGSKA (reference sequence). The CDR3 is 11 residues long. CDR3 amino acids: CGSASSYEQYF. The CDR3 nucleotides are TGCGGATCAGCGAGCTCCTACGAGCAGTACTTC.

The rearrangement uses TRBV5-4 and TRBJ1-1; 10 bases map to TRBD1. With 1 base clipped from V and 1 base from J, the junction kept 7 bases outside the gene matches. The germline gives CDR1 SGHNT, CDR2 YYREEE (reference sequence). The CDR3 has 17 residues. The CDR3 here is CASSLIGTGVRNTEAFF. The CDR3, as DNA: TGTGCCAGCAGCTTGATCGGGACAGGGGTGAGGAACACTGAAGCTTTCTTT.

This chain uses TRBV5-4 with TRBJ2-7; D possibly corresponds to TRBD1 (5 bases). The CDR3 is made up of 13 amino acids. The V end lost 5 bases, the J end lost 6 bases, and 15 bases lay between the germline ends. Germline CDR1 is SGHNT and CDR2 is YYREEE (reference sequence). In DNA form, the CDR3 reads TGTGCCAGCAGAGGGCAGGGTTTTGGCGAGCAGTACTTC. This codes for CASRGQGFGEQYF.

The rearrangement uses TRBV29-1 and TRBJ1-1; the D gene is possibly TRBD1 (5 bases). The CDR3 consists of 14 residues. Germline CDR1 is SQVTM and CDR2 is ANQGSEA. V was clipped by 4 bases and J by 3 bases, with 15 bases between them. In nucleotides, the CDR3 is TGCAGCGTTGCGAAGGGACTCGGATACACTGAAGCTTTCTTT. Its translation: CSVAKGLGYTEAFF.

V is TRBV2 and J is TRBJ2-7, with TRBD1 identical over 11 bases. The CDR3 is made up of 14 amino acids. Germline V gene lookup returns CDR1 SNHLY and CDR2 FYNNEI. V lost 8 bases, J lost 2 bases, and 5 bases stayed unmatched. The CDR3 is CASARDRGAYEQYF. The CDR3 DNA follows: TGTGCCAGCGCCCGGGACAGGGGGGCCTACGAGCAGTACTTC.

The rearrangement uses TRBV27 and TRBJ2-7, with 8 bases identical to TRBD1. Germline V lookup: CDR1 MNHEY, CDR2 SMNVEV (reference sequence). The V gene end was trimmed by 1 base and the J gene end by 6 bases; junction bases not matched to a gene: 5. The CDR3 sequence is 14 residues long. CDR3 coding DNA: TGTGCCAGCAGTTTATTTTCAGGGGGCGGCGAGCAGTACTTC. This sequence encodes CASSLFSGGGEQYF.

V usage is TRBV2 and J usage is TRBJ2-7, with TRBD1 matching over 7 bases. The ends lost 8 bases at V and 2 bases at J; junction bases unmatched: 6. CDR3 length equals 13 residues. The V gene's germline CDR1 is SNHLY and CDR2 FYNNEI. The CDR3 loop reads CASDYRGPYEQYF. CDR3 coding DNA: TGTGCCAGCGATTACAGGGGTCCCTACGAGCAGTACTTC. Full variable domain (outside the CDR3, taken from reference TRBV2 and TRBJ2-7): EPEVTQTPSHQVTQMGQEVILRCVPISNHLYFYWYRQILGQKVEFLVSFYNNEISEKSEIFDDQFSVERPDGSNFTLKIRSTKLEDSAMYFCASDYRGPYEQYFGPGTRLTVT.

Only one count was recorded for this clone. The V gene is TRBV5-1, the J gene TRBJ2-7; 7 bases are shared with TRBD1. CDR1 is SGHRS, CDR2 YFSETQ, per germline. The CDR3 totals 16 residues. V shed 4 bases, J shed 4 bases, and the junction held 14 bases outside the gene matches. The CDR3 is CASSPDDRASAYEQYF. The CDR3 DNA reads TGCGCCAGCAGCCCCGATGACAGGGCCTCCGCATACGAGCAGTACTTC.

J is TRBJ1-4 and V is TRBV15; D is perhaps TRBD1 (6 bases). Between the trimmed V and J ends, which lost 1 base and 7 bases, there was a span of 13 bases. CDR1 is LNHNV and CDR2 is YYDKDF in the germline V gene (reference sequence). The CDR3 consists of 15 residues. The CDR3 region is CATSRVKQGVEKLFF. CDR3 bases: TGTGCCACCAGCAGAGTGAAACAGGGCGTTGAAAAACTGTTTTTT. The full variable domain, its missing parts supplied by reference TRBV15 and TRBJ1-4, is DAMVIQNPRYQVTQFGKPVTLSCSQTLNHNVMYWYQQKSSQAPKLLFHYYDKDFNNEADTPDNFQSRRPNTSFCFLDIRSPGLGDTAMYLCATSRVKQGVEKLFFGSGTQLSVL.

V gene TRBV6-5 combines with J gene TRBJ2-7, with TRBD1 matching over 9 bases. Trimming took 6 bases from V and 3 from J; bases not matched to a gene: 0. This CDR3 has 12 residues. From germline, CDR1 is MNHEY and CDR2 SVGAGI. CDR3: CASRDRGYEQYF. The CDR3 DNA reads TGTGCCAGCAGGGACAGGGGCTACGAGCAGTACTTC.

For the CDR3, the DNA is TGCGCCAGCAGCCCCCAGGGGGCTAACACTGAAGCTTTCTTT. It translates to CASSPQGANTEAFF. The chain combines TRBV5-1 with TRBJ1-1; 8 nucleotides agree with TRBD1. This CDR3 region has 14 residues. V lost 4 bases, J lost 2 bases, and 4 bases stayed unmatched. CDR1 is SGHRS, CDR2 YFSETQ, per germline.

This sequence joins TRBV5-4 and TRBJ2-7; 9 nucleotides align to TRBD1. This CDR3 has 16 residues. Germline CDR1 reads SGHNT; CDR2 reads YYREEE (reference sequence). The trim removed 1 base at V and 5 bases at J, leaving 10 bases unmatched. The CDR3 nucleotides read TGTGCCAGCAGCTTGACACCGGGACAGGGTATCCACGAGCAGTACTTC. This encodes CASSLTPGQGIHEQYF. The full variable domain, in which reference TRBV5-4 and TRBJ2-7 provide the parts outside the CDR3, is ETGVTQSPTHLIKTRGQQVTLRCSSQSGHNTVSWYQQALGQGPQFIFQYYREEENGRGNFPPRFSGLQFPNYSSELNVNALELDDSALYLCASSLTPGQGIHEQYFGPGTRLTVT.

CDR3 nucleotides: TGCGCCAGCAGCCTAAACAGGGGGGACACAGATACGCAGTATTTT. As protein: CASSLNRGDTDTQYF. This chain connects TRBV5-1 to TRBJ2-3; 8 bases line up with TRBD1. Germline values: CDR1 SGHRS, CDR2 YFSETQ. This CDR3 is built from 15 residues. V lost 4 bases and J lost 2; bases outside the gene matches: 6.

J is TRBJ2-5 and V is TRBV13, with TRBD2 identical over 11 bases. Germline CDR1 reads PRHDT; CDR2 reads FYEKMQ (reference sequence). J lost 4 bases, V lost 5 bases, and 9 bases had no gene match. The CDR3 has 16 amino acids. This CDR3 reads CASSPTGLAESETQYF. The CDR3 DNA reads TGTGCCAGCAGCCCCACGGGACTAGCGGAATCAGAGACCCAGTACTTC. Full variable domain (outside the CDR3, taken from reference TRBV13 and TRBJ2-5): AAGVIQSPRHLIKEKRETATLKCYPIPRHDTVYWYQQGPGQDPQFLISFYEKMQSDKGSIPDRFSAQQFSDYHSELNMSSLELGDSALYFCASSPTGLAESETQYFGPGTRLLVL.

This sequence joins TRBV29-1 and TRBJ2-3; D is unclear. The length of the CDR3 is 12 residues. CDR1 and CDR2 (germline): SQVTM, ANQGSEA. The germline V and J ends were trimmed by 2 bases and 3 bases, with 6 bases remaining between them. CDR3 bases: TGCAGCGTTGAAACCCAGACAGATACGCAGTATTTT. It encodes CSVETQTDTQYF.

The chain couples TRBV11-2 to TRBJ1-3; tentatively, D is TRBD1 (6 bases). V dropped 2 bases and J dropped 4 bases, with 18 bases sitting between them. Germline CDR1 and CDR2: SGHAT and FQNNGV. The CDR3 contains 17 residues. CDR3 amino acids: CASSLPRAGVYGNTIYF. CDR3 DNA sequence: TGTGCCAGCAGCTTACCTAGGGCAGGGGTCTACGGAAACACCATATATTTT.

The chain carries TRBV5-6 and TRBJ2-3; 8 bases match TRBD2. After removal of 0 bases from V and 0 bases from J, the junction contained 3 bases not matched to a gene. The germline CDR1 and CDR2 sequences are SGHDT and YYEEEE. This CDR3 is built from 16 residues. The CDR3 DNA sequence: TGTGCCAGCAGCTTGGAAAGCGGGGGCAGCACAGATACGCAGTATTTT. Encoded protein: CASSLESGGSTDTQYF.

This chain uses TRBV7-9 with TRBJ2-1; the match to TRBD2 covers 7 bases. CDR1 is SEHNR and CDR2 is FQNEAQ in the germline V gene (reference sequence). CDR3 length equals 15 residues. V lost 5 bases and J lost 6; bases outside the gene matches: 10. The CDR3 is CASSPRGEARNEQFF. The CDR3 DNA sequence: TGTGCCAGCAGCCCCCGGGGGGAGGCCCGCAATGAGCAGTTCTTC.

V is TRBV28 and J is TRBJ2-4, with D possibly matching TRBD2 (6 bases). The V gene's germline CDR1 is MDHEN and CDR2 SYDVKM. Trimming shortened V by 4 bases and J by 5 bases, and 12 bases separated the two germline ends. The CDR3 spans 14 residues. The DNA of the CDR3 is TGTGCCAGCAGTTCCCTCCCGGGGGAAAACATTCAGTACTTC. It encodes CASSSLPGENIQYF.

The chain carries TRBV6-5 and TRBJ2-2; possible D gene TRBD2, 5 bases. CDR3 size: 13 residues. Trimming removed 8 bases from V and 4 bases from J, with 11 bases in between. CDR1 and CDR2 from the germline V gene are MNHEY and SVGAGI. This CDR3 reads CASGLSPTGELFF. The CDR3 coding sequence is TGTGCCAGCGGACTCAGCCCCACCGGGGAGCTGTTTTTT.

CDR3 region: CSVGAGTASDPQHF. The DNA of the CDR3 is TGCAGCGTGGGGGCTGGGACGGCTTCAGATCCCCAGCATTTT. The rearrangement links TRBV29-1 to TRBJ1-5, with D tentatively TRBD1 (6 bases). The CDR3 contains 14 residues. The germline V gene encodes CDR1 SQVTM and CDR2 ANQGSEA. The V end was cut by 6 bases, the J end by 10 bases, with 22 bases between.